These 8 T cell receptor beta chains originate from one sample sequenced in a study of T cell responses to AZD1222 COVID-19 vaccine. Sequenced by immunoSEQ multiplex PCR; TCRdb stores in-frame clones only, minus some. Of around 150,000 clones in the sample, approximately 90% are singletons; the top ten hold under 2.5%. The specimen was peripheral blood, collected on day 0 of AZD1222 vaccination. Every receptor here comes from an adult in good health.

V is TRBV5-1 and J is TRBJ1-2; D is unresolved. CDR3 size: 13 residues. CDR1 and CDR2 (germline): SGHRS, YFSETQ. Trimming left V 3 bases short and J 6 bases short, with 12 bases between. CDR3 amino acids: CASSSYPLNGYTF. DNA of the CDR3: TGCGCCAGCAGCTCCTACCCTCTAAATGGCTACACCTTC.

The chain employs TRBV11-2 and TRBJ1-1; no firm D call. The CDR3 spans 14 residues. The V gene's germline CDR1 is SGHAT and CDR2 FQNNGV. V dropped 1 base and J dropped 0 bases, with 6 bases sitting between them. The CDR3 loop reads CASSLGGLNTEAFF. The CDR3, as DNA: TGTGCCAGCAGCTTAGGGGGTCTGAACACTGAAGCTTTCTTT.

CDR3 amino acids: CASRQTEGGAYGYTF. The CDR3 DNA reads as TGTGCCAGCAGACAAACCGAGGGGGGTGCCTATGGCTACACCTTC. The chain carries TRBV6-5 and TRBJ1-2; weak D call: TRBD1 (6 bases). Germline V gene lookup returns CDR1 MNHEY and CDR2 SVGAGI. Trimming pared 6 bases from V and 4 bases from J, leaving 18 bases between. CDR3 length: 15 amino acids.

The J gene is TRBJ2-3, the V gene TRBV3-1 (or the pseudogene TRBV3-2), with 8 bases lining up with TRBD2. V shed 3 bases and J 3 bases; nucleotides not matched to a gene: 8. The CDR3 sequence is 16 residues long. The V gene's germline CDR1 is LGHDT and CDR2 YNNKEL (reference sequence). The CDR3 loop is CASSHRRGGLTDTQYF. CDR3 sequence (DNA): TGTGCCAGCAGCCACCGTCGGGGGGGGCTTACAGATACGCAGTATTTT.

The rearrangement links TRBV19 to TRBJ2-7; a possible D gene is TRBD1 (6 bases). The germline V gene has CDR1 LNHDA and CDR2 SQIVND (reference sequence). Trimming left V 6 bases short and J 3 bases short, with 12 bases between. This CDR3 has 13 amino acids. The CDR3 sequence: CASSQGTNYEQYF. CDR3 coding DNA: TGTGCCAGTAGCCAGGGGACGAACTACGAGCAGTACTTC.

The genes are TRBV19 and TRBJ1-2, with 7 bases matching TRBD1. CDR3 length: 13 amino acids. Germline CDR1 reads LNHDA; CDR2 reads SQIVND (reference sequence). Germline trimming cut 3 bases from V and 4 bases from J; bases unmatched to any gene: 2. CDR3 amino acids: CASSIGTVYGYTF. The CDR3 region has the DNA TGTGCCAGTAGTATCGGGACAGTCTATGGCTACACCTTC.

This chain joins TRBV4-1 and TRBJ1-3; unclear D gene. The germline gives CDR1 MGHRA, CDR2 YSYEKL. Trimming stripped 1 base from V and 2 bases from J, with 15 bases between. The CDR3 contains 17 residues. The CDR3 DNA reads TGCGCCAGCAGCCAAGTTTCCTCGACTGAAGCTGGAAACACCATATATTTT. It specifies CASSQVSSTEAGNTIYF.

The V call is TRBV6-5, the J call TRBJ1-2; 7 bases are a match to TRBD1. The CDR3 is 14 residues long. CDR1 and CDR2 from the germline V gene are MNHEY and SVGAGI. The V and J ends lost 5 bases and 3 bases, in that order; junction bases with no gene match: 6. The CDR3 reads CASSPQGGDYGYTF. CDR3 coding DNA: TGTGCCAGCAGTCCTCAGGGGGGCGACTATGGCTACACCTTC.